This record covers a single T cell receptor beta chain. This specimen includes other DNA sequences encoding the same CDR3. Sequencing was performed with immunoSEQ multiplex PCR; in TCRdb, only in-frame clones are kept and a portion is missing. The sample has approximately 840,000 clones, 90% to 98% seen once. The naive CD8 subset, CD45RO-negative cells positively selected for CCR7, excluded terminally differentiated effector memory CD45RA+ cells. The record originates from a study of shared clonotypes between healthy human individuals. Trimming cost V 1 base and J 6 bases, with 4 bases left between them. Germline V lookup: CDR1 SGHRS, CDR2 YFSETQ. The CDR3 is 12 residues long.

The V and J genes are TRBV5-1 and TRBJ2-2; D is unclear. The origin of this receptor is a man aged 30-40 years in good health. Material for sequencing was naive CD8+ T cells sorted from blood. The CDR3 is CASSLSPGELFF. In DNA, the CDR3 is TGCGCCAGCAGCTTGTCCCCCGGGGAGCTGTTTTTT.